This T cell receptor beta chain stems from a study of tumor-infiltrating lymphocytes in oesophageal squamous cell carcinoma (dated by TCRdb to 2016 to 2017). The germline V gene gives CDR1 as MDHEN and CDR2 as SYDVKM. Inclusive of the bounding cysteine and phenylalanine, the CDR3 is 13 residues long. Only CDR3 DNA remains: 39 bases, in frame from the first base. The junction carries 10 bases between V and J, which are trimmed by 5 bases and 5 bases respectively. Libraries came from PCR. The reads were generated on an Illumina HiSeq 2000. TCRdb reran the public reads through fastp at Q25 and MiXCR, keeping productive beta chains. Rows matching on CDR3 protein sequence are summarized as one entry with the most common DNA and genes. The sample contains about 21,000 distinct CDR3 sequences, around 33% of them found a single time. The top ten constitute 9.5% to 13% of the sample. Remarks on this clonotype: It lacks a known antigen. The sample holds no much larger clone one base away, and base qualities are not on file.

Sequencing used esophageal tumor tissue. This sequence uses TRBV28 and TRBJ1-5; possibly the D gene is TRBD1, per 6 matching bases. This receptor was taken from a male donor with esophageal squamous cell carcinoma. The CDR3 reads CASSEDSYQPQHF. The nucleotide sequence is TGTGCCAGCAGTGAGGACAGTTATCAGCCCCAGCATTTT.